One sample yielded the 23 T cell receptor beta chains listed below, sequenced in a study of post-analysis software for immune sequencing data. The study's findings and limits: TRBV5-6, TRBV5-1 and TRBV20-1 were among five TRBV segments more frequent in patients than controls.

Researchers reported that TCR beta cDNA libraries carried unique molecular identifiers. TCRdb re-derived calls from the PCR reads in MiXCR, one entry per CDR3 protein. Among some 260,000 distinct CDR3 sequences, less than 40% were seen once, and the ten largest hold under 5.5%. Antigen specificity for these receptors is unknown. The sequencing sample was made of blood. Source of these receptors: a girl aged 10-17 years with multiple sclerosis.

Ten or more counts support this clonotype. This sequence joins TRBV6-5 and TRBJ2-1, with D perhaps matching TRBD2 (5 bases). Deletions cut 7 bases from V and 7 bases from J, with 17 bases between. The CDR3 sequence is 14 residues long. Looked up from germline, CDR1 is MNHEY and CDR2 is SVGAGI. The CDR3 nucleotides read TGTGCCAGCACTAAAGAGGGAAACTGGAATGAGCAGTTCTTC. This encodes CASTKEGNWNEQFF.

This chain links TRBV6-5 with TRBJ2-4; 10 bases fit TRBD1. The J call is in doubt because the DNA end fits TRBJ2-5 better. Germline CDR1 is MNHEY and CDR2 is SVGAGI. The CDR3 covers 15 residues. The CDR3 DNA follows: TGTGCCAGCAGTCTCGGGACAGGGGCGCAAGAGACCCAGTACTTC. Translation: CASSLGTGAQETQYF.

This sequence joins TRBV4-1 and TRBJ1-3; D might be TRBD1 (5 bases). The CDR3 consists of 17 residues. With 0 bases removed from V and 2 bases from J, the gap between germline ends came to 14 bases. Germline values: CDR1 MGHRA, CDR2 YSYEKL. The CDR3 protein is CASSQEPQGSTGNTIYF. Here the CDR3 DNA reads TGCGCCAGCAGCCAAGAACCCCAGGGTAGCACTGGAAACACCATATATTTT.

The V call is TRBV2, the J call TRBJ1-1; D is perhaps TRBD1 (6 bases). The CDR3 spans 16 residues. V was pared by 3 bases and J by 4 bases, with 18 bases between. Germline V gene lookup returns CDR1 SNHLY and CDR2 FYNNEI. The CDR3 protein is CASSDVRGQLSTEAFF. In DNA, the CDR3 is TGTGCCAGCAGTGATGTAAGGGGACAATTGAGCACTGAAGCTTTCTTT.

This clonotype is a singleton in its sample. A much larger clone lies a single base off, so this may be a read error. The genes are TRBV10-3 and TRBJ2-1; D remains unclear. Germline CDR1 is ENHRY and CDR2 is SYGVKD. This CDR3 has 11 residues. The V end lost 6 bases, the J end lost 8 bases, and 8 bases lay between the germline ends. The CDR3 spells CAISPSDEQFF. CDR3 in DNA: TGTGCCATCAGCCCCAGTGATGAGCAGTTCTTC.

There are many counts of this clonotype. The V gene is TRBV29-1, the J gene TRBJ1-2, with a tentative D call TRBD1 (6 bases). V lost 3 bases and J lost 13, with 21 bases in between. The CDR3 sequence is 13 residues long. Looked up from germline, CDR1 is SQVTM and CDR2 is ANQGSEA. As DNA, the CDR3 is TGCAGCGTTGACTCGGCAGGGGAGGTTGGGGCCACCTTC. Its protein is CSVDSAGEVGATF. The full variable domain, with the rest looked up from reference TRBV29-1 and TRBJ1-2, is SAVISQKPSRDICQRGTSLTIQCQVDSQVTMMFWYRQQPGQSLTLIATANQGSEATYESGFVIDKFPISRPNLTFSTLTVSNMSPEDSSIYLCSVDSAGEVGATFGSGTRLTVV.

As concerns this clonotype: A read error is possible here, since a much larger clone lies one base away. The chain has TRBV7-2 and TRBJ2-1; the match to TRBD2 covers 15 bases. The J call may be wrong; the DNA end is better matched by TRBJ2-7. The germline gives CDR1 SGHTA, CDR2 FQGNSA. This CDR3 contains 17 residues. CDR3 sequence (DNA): TGTGCCAGCAGCTTAGGATGGACTAGCGGGGGGGCCAATGAGCAGTACTTC. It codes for CASSLGWTSGGANEQYF.

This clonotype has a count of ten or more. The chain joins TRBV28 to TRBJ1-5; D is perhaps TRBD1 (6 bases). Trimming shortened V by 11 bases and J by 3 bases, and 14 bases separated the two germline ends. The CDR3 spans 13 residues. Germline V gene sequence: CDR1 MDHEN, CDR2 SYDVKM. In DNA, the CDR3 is TGTGCCTCCGAGGGGGTGGTCAATCAGCCCCAGCATTTT. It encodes CASEGVVNQPQHF.

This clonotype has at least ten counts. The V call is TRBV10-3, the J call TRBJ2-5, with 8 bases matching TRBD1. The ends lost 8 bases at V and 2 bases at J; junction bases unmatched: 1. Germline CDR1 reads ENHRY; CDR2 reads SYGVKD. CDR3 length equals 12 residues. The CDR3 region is CAIGTGQETQYF. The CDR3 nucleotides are TGTGCCATCGGGACAGGACAAGAGACCCAGTACTTC.

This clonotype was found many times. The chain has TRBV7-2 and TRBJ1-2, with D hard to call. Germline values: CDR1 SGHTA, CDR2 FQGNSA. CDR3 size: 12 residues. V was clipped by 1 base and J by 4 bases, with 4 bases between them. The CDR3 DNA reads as TGTGCCAGCAGCTTAGACCCCTATGGCTACACCTTC. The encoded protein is CASSLDPYGYTF.

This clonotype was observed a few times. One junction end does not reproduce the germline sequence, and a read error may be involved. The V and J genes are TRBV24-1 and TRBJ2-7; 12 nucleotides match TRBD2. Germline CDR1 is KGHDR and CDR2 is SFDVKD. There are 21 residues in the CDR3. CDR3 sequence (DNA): TGTGCCACCAGTCGACGACTAGCGGGGGAGAATACACCTCCAAGCTCCCACGAGCAGTACTTC. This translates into CATSRRLAGENTPPSSHEQYF.

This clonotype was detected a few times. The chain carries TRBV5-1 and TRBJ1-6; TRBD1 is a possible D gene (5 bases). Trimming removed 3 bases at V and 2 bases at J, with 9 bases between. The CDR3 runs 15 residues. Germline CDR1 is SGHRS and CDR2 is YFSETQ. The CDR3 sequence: CASSSGRPYNSPLHF. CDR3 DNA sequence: TGCGCCAGCAGCTCGGGACGGCCCTATAATTCACCCCTCCACTTT.

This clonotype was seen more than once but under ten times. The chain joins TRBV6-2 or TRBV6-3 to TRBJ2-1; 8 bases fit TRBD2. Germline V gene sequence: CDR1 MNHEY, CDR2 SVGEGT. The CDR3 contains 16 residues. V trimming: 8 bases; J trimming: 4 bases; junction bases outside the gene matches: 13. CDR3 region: CASCAASGPRYNEQFF. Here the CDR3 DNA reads TGTGCCAGCTGTGCGGCTAGCGGGCCACGTTACAATGAGCAGTTCTTC.

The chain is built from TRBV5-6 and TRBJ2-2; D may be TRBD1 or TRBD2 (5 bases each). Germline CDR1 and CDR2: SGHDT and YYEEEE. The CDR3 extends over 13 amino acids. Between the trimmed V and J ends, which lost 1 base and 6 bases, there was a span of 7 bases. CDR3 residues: CASSLSGPGELFF. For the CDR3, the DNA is TGTGCCAGCAGCTTGTCGGGGCCCGGGGAGCTGTTTTTT.

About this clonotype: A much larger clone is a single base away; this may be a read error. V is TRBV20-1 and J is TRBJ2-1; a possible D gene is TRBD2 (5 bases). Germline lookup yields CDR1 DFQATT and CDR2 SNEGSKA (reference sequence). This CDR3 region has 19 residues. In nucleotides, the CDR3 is TGCAGTGCTAGAGACCCTGGAGGTAGCAGCTGGTCCTCCTACAATGGGCAGTTCTTC. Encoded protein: CSARDPGGSSWSSYNGQFF.

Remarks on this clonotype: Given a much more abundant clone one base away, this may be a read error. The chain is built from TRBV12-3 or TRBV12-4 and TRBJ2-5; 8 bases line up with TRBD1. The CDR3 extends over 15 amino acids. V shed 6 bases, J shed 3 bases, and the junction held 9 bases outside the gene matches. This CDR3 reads CASRAIGGQEETQYF. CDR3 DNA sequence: TGTGCCAGCAGAGCAATTGGGGGACAGGAAGAGACCCAGTACTTC.

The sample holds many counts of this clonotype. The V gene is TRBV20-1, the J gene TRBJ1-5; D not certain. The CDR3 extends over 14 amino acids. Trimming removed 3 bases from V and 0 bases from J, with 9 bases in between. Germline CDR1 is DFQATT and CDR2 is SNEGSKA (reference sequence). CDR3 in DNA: TGCAGTGCTAGTAGCCTAAATAGCAATCAGCCCCAGCATTTT. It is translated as CSASSLNSNQPQHF.

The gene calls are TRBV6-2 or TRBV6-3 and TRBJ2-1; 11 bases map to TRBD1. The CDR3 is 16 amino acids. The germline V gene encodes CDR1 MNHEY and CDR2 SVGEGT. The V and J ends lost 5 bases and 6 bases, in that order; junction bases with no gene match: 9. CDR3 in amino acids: CASSKRTGGSSNEQFF. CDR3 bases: TGTGCCAGCAGTAAACGGACAGGGGGCTCTTCCAATGAGCAGTTCTTC.

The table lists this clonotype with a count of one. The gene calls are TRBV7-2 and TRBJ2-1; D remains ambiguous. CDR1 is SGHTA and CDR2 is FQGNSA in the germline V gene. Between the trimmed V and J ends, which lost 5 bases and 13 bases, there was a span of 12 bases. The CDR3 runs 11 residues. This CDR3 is CASSRGSNQFF. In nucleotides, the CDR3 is TGTGCCAGCAGCCGCGGATCTAATCAGTTCTTC.

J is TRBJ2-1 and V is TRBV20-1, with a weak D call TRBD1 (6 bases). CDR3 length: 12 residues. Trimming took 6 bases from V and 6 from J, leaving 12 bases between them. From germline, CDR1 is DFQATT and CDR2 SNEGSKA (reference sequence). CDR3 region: CSAPQDSNEQFF. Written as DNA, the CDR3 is TGCAGTGCCCCCCAGGACAGCAATGAGCAGTTCTTC.

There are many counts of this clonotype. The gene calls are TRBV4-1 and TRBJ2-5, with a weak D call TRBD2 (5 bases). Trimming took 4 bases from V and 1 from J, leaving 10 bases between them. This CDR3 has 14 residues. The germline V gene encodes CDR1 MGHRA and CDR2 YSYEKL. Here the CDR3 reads CASSLRRLQETQYF. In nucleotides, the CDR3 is TGCGCCAGCAGCCTACGGAGGCTCCAAGAGACCCAGTACTTC.

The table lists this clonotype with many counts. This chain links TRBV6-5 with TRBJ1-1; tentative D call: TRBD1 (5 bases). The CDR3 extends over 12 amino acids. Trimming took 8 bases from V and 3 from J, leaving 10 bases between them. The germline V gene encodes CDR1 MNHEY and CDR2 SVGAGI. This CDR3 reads CASRRGHTEAFF. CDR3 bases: TGTGCCAGCCGGCGGGGACACACTGAAGCTTTCTTT.

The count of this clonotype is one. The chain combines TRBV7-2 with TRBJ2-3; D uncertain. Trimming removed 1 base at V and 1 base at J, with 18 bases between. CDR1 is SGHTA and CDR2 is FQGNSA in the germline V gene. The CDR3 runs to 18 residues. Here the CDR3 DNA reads TGTGCCAGCAGCTTAGACGCCCCGGAGTGGCTCGGCACAGATACGCAGTATTTT. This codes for CASSLDAPEWLGTDTQYF.